This T cell receptor beta chain was recovered during a study of T cell changes during pregnancy in multiple sclerosis. Sequencing was performed with immunoSEQ multiplex PCR; in TCRdb, only in-frame clones are kept and a portion is missing. The data contain tens of thousands of clones, 85% to 95% of them seen just once; the ten biggest clones take up 0.8% to 0.95%. Trimming at V came to 7 bases and at J to 7 bases, leaving 15 bases not matched to a gene. The CDR3 sequence is 15 residues long. In germline, CDR1 is SGHTA, CDR2 FQGNSA. The origin of this receptor is a female donor with multiple sclerosis, enrolled in a pregnancy study. The gene calls are TRBV7-2 and TRBJ2-7; TRBD1 matches 8 bases. The starting material was peripheral blood, obtained before pregnancy. CDR3 region: CASIKNRDRPGEQYF. The CDR3, as DNA: TGTGCCAGCATCAAAAACCGGGACAGGCCTGGAGAGCAGTACTTC.